Listed below are T cell receptor beta chains from one sample, sequenced in a study of monozygotic twins with inflammatory bowel disease. One entry per CDR3 protein, without DNA, is what TCRdb gives after re-calling the 5' RACE reads. The ten most abundant clones cover just over 2.5% of a sample with over 350,000 distinct CDR3 sequences. Sequenced input: blood. The origin of the receptors is a human donor with ulcerative colitis or Crohn's disease, or a healthy co-twin of an affected twin (not recorded which). CDR3s include the opening cysteine and the closing phenylalanine or tryptophan.

j_call: TRBJ1-1
v_call: TRBV6-6
cdr3_aa: CASSYKGMNTEAFF

j_call: TRBJ2-7
v_call: TRBV5-4
cdr3_aa: CASSLQGREYEQYF

j_call: TRBJ2-7
v_call: TRBV18
cdr3_aa: CASSPSRDRGSYEQYF

j_call: TRBJ2-7
v_call: TRBV5-1
cdr3_aa: CASSKGGTVTAYEQYF

j_call: TRBJ1-2
v_call: TRBV7-8
cdr3_aa: CASSSSRRQNGYTF

j_call: TRBJ2-3
v_call: TRBV7-2
cdr3_aa: CASSPKLAGDTQYF

j_call: TRBJ2-7
v_call: TRBV29-1
cdr3_aa: CSVGLGQGALFSYEQYF

j_call: TRBJ1-1
v_call: TRBV7-3
cdr3_aa: CASSLYPNTEAFF

j_call: TRBJ2-7
v_call: TRBV27
cdr3_aa: CASSAWDSDLSEYDQYF

j_call: TRBJ2-3
v_call: TRBV24-1
cdr3_aa: CATSDLDSYTDTQYF

j_call: TRBJ2-1
v_call: TRBV20-1
cdr3_aa: CSASSQRGGTYNEQFF

j_call: TRBJ2-2
v_call: TRBV12-3/TRBV12-4
cdr3_aa: CASSSSGGANTGELFF

j_call: TRBJ2-7
v_call: TRBV6-2/TRBV6-3
cdr3_aa: CASSKQGDPYEQYF

j_call: TRBJ2-2
v_call: TRBV5-4
cdr3_aa: CASRDVGRGSGGELFF

j_call: TRBJ2-5
v_call: TRBV7-2
cdr3_aa: CASSLPREGVGQETQYF

j_call: TRBJ1-4
v_call: TRBV5-1
cdr3_aa: CASSLEARDEKLFF

j_call: TRBJ2-7
v_call: TRBV6-5
cdr3_aa: CASRRDSYYEQYF

j_call: TRBJ2-7
v_call: TRBV7-2
cdr3_aa: CASSRFQGAYEQYF

j_call: TRBJ2-7
v_call: TRBV20-1
cdr3_aa: CSARDRGGLASYEQYF

j_call: TRBJ2-7
v_call: TRBV6-1
cdr3_aa: CASSDPPQAKYEQYF

j_call: TRBJ2-1
v_call: TRBV6-1
cdr3_aa: CASSVGVGEQFF

j_call: TRBJ2-2
v_call: TRBV7-2
cdr3_aa: CASSSDLEGELFF

j_call: TRBJ1-1
v_call: TRBV20-1
cdr3_aa: CSASAVGAEAFF

j_call: TRBJ2-3
v_call: TRBV19
cdr3_aa: CASRSWVAGDDTQYF

j_call: TRBJ1-2
v_call: TRBV6-5
cdr3_aa: CASSYSGGEQYGYTF

j_call: TRBJ2-5
v_call: TRBV5-6
cdr3_aa: CASSLGATSGETQYF

j_call: TRBJ2-2
v_call: TRBV19
cdr3_aa: CARDSSTGELFF

j_call: TRBJ1-5
v_call: TRBV7-2
cdr3_aa: CASSPRQTNQPQHF

j_call: TRBJ2-1
v_call: TRBV29-1
cdr3_aa: CSVAGGEKHYNEQFF

j_call: TRBJ2-1
v_call: TRBV6-4
cdr3_aa: CASRKVTSGGVSSYNEQFF

j_call: TRBJ2-5
v_call: TRBV9
cdr3_aa: CASSAGIQETQYF

j_call: TRBJ2-1
v_call: TRBV18
cdr3_aa: CASSPSASPYNEQFF

j_call: TRBJ2-1
v_call: TRBV6-5
cdr3_aa: CASILFVTSNEQFF

j_call: TRBJ2-1
v_call: TRBV29-1
cdr3_aa: CSARRGSLGPYNEQFF

j_call: TRBJ2-3
v_call: TRBV15
cdr3_aa: CATSRDRSSTDTQYF

j_call: TRBJ2-7
v_call: TRBV7-9
cdr3_aa: CASSLWMGQGDEQYF

j_call: TRBJ2-3
v_call: TRBV11-2
cdr3_aa: CASSLDGTSYTDTQYF

j_call: TRBJ2-5
v_call: TRBV6-5
cdr3_aa: CASSYPVGEGQETQYF

j_call: TRBJ2-1
v_call: TRBV12-3/TRBV12-4
cdr3_aa: CASSLGGQGPLNEQFF

j_call: TRBJ2-2
v_call: TRBV11-1
cdr3_aa: CASSFTWGRETLNTGELFF

j_call: TRBJ2-7
v_call: TRBV3-1
cdr3_aa: CASSQDGSSPFYEQYF